Here is one TCR beta chain with its context. The source of the sample is a study of blood T cell repertoires in COVID-19. At the level of the study: Material from acute and convalescent COVID-19 was sourced from the United States, Italy and Spain. T cells, B-cell-depleted T cells, or PBMCs supplied cDNA or gDNA.

The table came from immunoSEQ multiplex PCR; TCRdb's copy has only in-frame clones and leaves some out. The sample records fewer than 110,000 clones, approximately 88% being singletons. The specimen was peripheral blood. The origin of this receptor is a woman in her fifties or sixties with acute or convalescent COVID-19.

CDR3 in DNA: TGCGCCAGCAGCTCCTCAGTGGTAGAGACCCAGTACTTC. Its protein is CASSSSVVETQYF. V is TRBV5-1 and J is TRBJ2-5; unclear D gene. This CDR3 has 13 residues. Trimming removed 3 bases at V and 4 bases at J, with 10 bases between. The germline gives CDR1 SGHRS, CDR2 YFSETQ.